This record concerns one T cell receptor beta chain sequence. The CDR3 sequence is 13 residues long. V lost 6 bases, J lost 3 bases, and 15 bases lay in between. Germline V lookup: CDR1 DFQATT, CDR2 SNEGSKA (reference sequence). This sample is part of a study of early T cells in non-severe SARS-CoV-2 infection. Unique molecular identifiers were affixed to single, distinct cDNA molecules. TCRdb re-called the 5' RACE reads through MiXCR, storing one row per CDR3 protein. The repertoire consists of some 81,000 distinct CDR3 sequences, with more than 9% occurring once and the leading ten covering about 4.8%.

The chain is built from TRBV20-1 and TRBJ2-7; tentatively, D is TRBD1 (5 bases). The source material was whole blood. The clonotype comes from an adult who was a healthcare worker with PCR-confirmed SARS-CoV-2 infection or an uninfected control (not recorded which). For the CDR3, the DNA is TGCAGTGCCAGGGCCCTTAGGAGCTACGAGCAGTACTTC. Its translation: CSARALRSYEQYF.